This T cell receptor (beta chain) comes out of a study of T cell repertoires in cytomegalovirus infection. About the research overall: Public TCR beta signatures marked donors with CMV infection and the matching HLA. Study-level results: Dominant in the ex vivo response were TCR beta clonotypes restricted by HLA-C and specific for CMV.

Deletions cut 5 bases from V and 3 bases from J, with 21 bases between. The V gene's germline CDR1 is LNHDA and CDR2 SQIVND (reference sequence). CDR3 length: 17 residues. Note on this clonotype: Its antigen is unidentified.

TCRdb passed the reads through MiXCR, listing each CDR3 protein once. This sample yields about 700,000 distinct CDR3 sequences, of which around 30% are seen a single time; roughly 18% belongs to the top ten. The source material was cultured PBMCs, sampled from culture after CMV antigen stimulation. This rearrangement joins TRBV19 to TRBJ2-3; D is perhaps TRBD1 or TRBD2 (5 bases each). This clonotype was obtained from a human donor in good health (CMV status not recorded). Some clones in this sample may be carry-over from other donors' samples. The CDR3 nucleotides are TGTGCCAGTAGTTCATGGGACCACCGAACCAATACAGATACGCAGTATTTT. It specifies CASSSWDHRTNTDTQYF.